This TCR beta chain was documented in a study of a mutant IDH1 vaccine in newly diagnosed glioma. The overall study: Previous treatment comprised radiotherapy, temozolomide, or both, mostly both. Study-level findings and limits: Researchers report vaccine-induced immune responses in about 94% of patients.

Germline V lookup: CDR1 MNHNY, CDR2 SVGAGI (reference sequence). This CDR3 is 16 amino acids long. V was trimmed by 2 bases and J by 9 bases, leaving 23 bases between them. Time point specified: baseline, week 1 (first vaccination visit). Treatment indicated: pre-vaccination baseline after standard-of-care therapy. Each tumor in the donors was a new WHO grade 3 or 4 astrocytoma, IDH1-mutant and ATRX-lost. About this clone: The antigen remains unidentified.

Method: immunoSEQ multiplex PCR; TCRdb's copy keeps in-frame clones and lacks some. Among approximately 92,000 clones listed, around 77% were seen once. The clonotype comes from a man aged 40-55 years with glioma. The rearrangement joins TRBV6-6 to TRBJ2-7; a weak D match, TRBD2 (6 bases). Source: PBMCs, taken from a glioma patient treated with radiotherapy, temozolomide or both. In DNA form, the CDR3 reads TGTGCCAGCAGTTACCCGCTTAGCGGAAGCCCCAGTAGGCAGTACTTC. Translating it yields CASSYPLSGSPSRQYF.